This T cell receptor (beta chain) was sequenced for a study of blood T cell repertoires in COVID-19. The overall study: Sample material is recorded as cDNA or gDNA derived from T cells, B-cell-depleted T cells, or PBMCs.

About this clone: One end of the junction does not line up with germline, which may come from a read error.

The CDR3 has 11 amino acids. Per germline, CDR1 SNHLY and CDR2 FYNNEI. As processed by the authors: The authors estimated nucleated cell counts from reference gene primer amplification. Measured with immunoSEQ multiplex PCR; TCRdb has only the in-frame clones, and not every one. V, J and clone size are those of that table, while D and trimming were read from the DNA. The table records around 100,000 clones, roughly 80% of them present only once. The chain carries TRBV2 and TRBJ2-1; D gene ambiguous. The material sequenced was peripheral blood. The TCR comes from a man in his 70s with active or convalescent COVID-19. The CDR3 spells CASSEGGRWLF. The CDR3 DNA reads TGTGCCAGCAGTGAAGGTGGCAGGTGGCTCTTC. Variable domain in full (rest from reference TRBV2 and TRBJ2-1): EPEVTQTPSHQVTQMGQEVILRCVPISNHLYFYWYRQILGQKVEFLVSFYNNEISEKSEIFDDQFSVERPDGSNFTLKIRSTKLEDSAMYFCASSEGGRWLFGPGTRLTVL.